These 18 T cell receptor beta chains share one sample of origin, sequenced in a study of T-cell reconstitution after alpha-beta-depleted transplantation in children. Researchers prepared the TCRbeta library using unique molecular identifiers, the study reports. TCRdb recomputed calls from the PCR reads with MiXCR, one row per CDR3 protein. The repertoire has approximately 16,000 distinct CDR3 sequences, around 4.9% of them found once; the top ten carry just under 7%. The starting material was PBMCs, obtained before TCRalphabeta/CD19-depleted stem cell transplant. The receptors derive from a boy aged 5 to 17 with acute lymphoblastic leukemia, due to receive a stem cell transplant.

In this sample, this clonotype turned up many times. The chain joins TRBV28 to TRBJ1-2; no clear D. The ends were cut back, 3 bases at V and 4 bases at J, with 21 bases in the middle. This CDR3 spans 17 amino acids. Germline loops: CDR1 MDHEN, CDR2 SYDVKM. As DNA, the CDR3 is TGTGCCAGCAGTTTTCTCTCCAGCCCGATCGTTGTCTATGGCTACACCTTC. Its protein is CASSFLSSPIVVYGYTF.

By its share, this clonotype is medium-sized. This chain links TRBV7-2 with TRBJ2-3; D gene uncertain. The CDR3 covers 14 residues. V lost 5 bases and J 3 bases, leaving 12 bases between the germline ends. CDR1 is SGHTA and CDR2 is FQGNSA in the germline V gene. Here the CDR3 DNA reads TGTGCCAGCAGCCCCGGAAAGAGTACAGATACGCAGTATTTT. Its protein product is CASSPGKSTDTQYF.

At least ten counts were recorded for this clonotype. The rearrangement uses TRBV19 and TRBJ2-7, with 7 bases matching TRBD1. V was pared by 3 bases and J by 1 base, with 6 bases of the junction left unmatched. Germline CDR1 and CDR2: LNHDA and SQIVND (reference sequence). The CDR3 spans 15 residues. CDR3 DNA: TGTGCCAGTAGTATCCGGACAGGACCTTCCTACGAGCAGTACTTC. Translated: CASSIRTGPSYEQYF.

This clonotype occurred many times. The V call is TRBV12-3 or TRBV12-4, the J call TRBJ2-5; D possibly uses TRBD1 or TRBD2 (5 bases each). CDR3 size: 14 residues. V lost 7 bases and J 4 bases, leaving 16 bases between the germline ends. The CDR3 sequence: CASTAGGSRETQYF. Here the CDR3 DNA reads TGTGCCAGCACCGCTGGGGGTTCTAGAGAGACCCAGTACTTC.

Many counts were recorded for this clonotype. The V and J genes are TRBV5-1 and TRBJ2-2, with 7 nucleotides matching TRBD1. Germline CDR1 reads SGHRS; CDR2 reads YFSETQ. Trimming removed 9 bases from V and 6 bases from J; junction bases left unmatched: 11. The CDR3 covers 14 residues. CDR3 nucleotides: TGCGCCACCTCGACAGGGACGCATTCCGGGGAGCTGTTTTTT. Its protein product is CATSTGTHSGELFF. The whole variable domain, remainder taken from reference TRBV5-1 and TRBJ2-2, is KAGVTQTPRYLIKTRGQQVTLSCSPISGHRSVSWYQQTPGQGLQFLFEYFSETQRNKGNFPGRFSGRQFSNSRSEMNVSTLELGDSALYLCATSTGTHSGELFFGEGSRLTVL.

J is TRBJ2-3 and V is TRBV3-1, with D unresolved. Germline V gene lookup returns CDR1 LGHDT and CDR2 YNNKEL (reference sequence). V gave up 8 bases and J gave up 3 bases, with 9 bases separating them. This CDR3 is 12 amino acids long. This CDR3 is CASASLTDTQYF. The CDR3 DNA sequence: TGTGCCAGCGCGAGCCTTACAGATACGCAGTATTTT.

Ten or more counts support this clonotype. The chain has TRBV3-1 and TRBJ2-1; possible D gene TRBD2, 6 bases. V was cut by 4 bases and J by 6 bases, with 19 bases left in between. Germline CDR1 is LGHDT and CDR2 is YNNKEL (reference sequence). The CDR3 covers 16 residues. This CDR3 reads CASSRPGDPGGNEQFF. The CDR3 nucleotides are TGTGCCAGCAGCCGACCGGGAGACCCAGGTGGCAATGAGCAGTTCTTC.

At least ten counts were recorded for this clonotype. This chain uses TRBV7-2 with TRBJ2-2; TRBD2 matches at 10 bases. This CDR3 is built from 17 residues. The germline gives CDR1 SGHTA, CDR2 FQGNSA. Trimming cost V 7 bases and J 1 base; bases outside gene matches: 9. Written as DNA, the CDR3 is TGTGCCAGCACCCGAGGGGTAGCGGGGGGGAACACCGGGGAGCTGTTTTTT. Encoded protein: CASTRGVAGGNTGELFF.

A word on this clonotype: This sequence may be a read error, since a much larger clone differs from it by one base. CDR3 nucleotides: TGTGCCTGCAGTTTAAACCGACTAGCGGGGGACGCCGGATACGAGCAGTACTTC. Translated, it gives CACSLNRLAGDAGYEQYF. V and J are TRBV12-3 or TRBV12-4 and TRBJ2-7, with 12 bases lining up with TRBD2. The CDR3 extends over 18 amino acids.

By frequency in the sample, this clonotype is medium-sized. V gene TRBV12-3 or TRBV12-4 combines with J gene TRBJ1-3; D ambiguous. The CDR3 runs 14 residues. Trimming pared 3 bases from V and 1 base from J, leaving 7 bases between. The CDR3 spells CASSFPRSGNTIYF. CDR3 bases: TGTGCCAGCAGTTTCCCCCGTTCTGGAAACACCATATATTTT.

The gene calls are TRBV27 and TRBJ1-5; 7 bases fit TRBD1. There are 14 residues in the CDR3. Germline V gene data show CDR1 as MNHEY and CDR2 as SMNVEV (reference sequence). J gave up 4 bases and V 7 bases, and 7 bases lay outside the gene matches. For the CDR3, the DNA is TGTGCCAGCATTGTGAGGGGGCGAAATCAGCCCCAGCATTTT. This gives the protein CASIVRGRNQPQHF.

Within the sample, this clonotype is medium-sized. The chain has TRBV5-5 and TRBJ2-3, with TRBD2 identical over 8 bases. This CDR3 region has 15 residues. The V and J ends lost 4 bases and 5 bases, in that order; junction bases with no gene match: 9. Germline V gives CDR1 SGHKS, CDR2 YYEKEE (reference sequence). CDR3: CASSQARGAVDTQYF. The CDR3 DNA reads as TGTGCCAGCAGCCAGGCGCGGGGGGCTGTAGATACGCAGTATTTT.

This clonotype was observed at least ten times. V and J are TRBV15 and TRBJ2-5; D is unclear. Trimming removed 3 bases at V and 5 bases at J, with 13 bases between. The CDR3 has 14 amino acids. Germline-derived CDR1 and CDR2 are LNHNV and YYDKDF (reference sequence). The CDR3 nucleotides are TGTGCCACCAGCAGTCGGCAGCTTCTTGAGACCCAGTACTTC. Translating gives CATSSRQLLETQYF.

Ten or more counts support this clonotype. The chain couples TRBV28 to TRBJ2-1; no firm D call. This CDR3 spans 11 amino acids. Trimming removed 5 bases from V and 6 bases from J, with 5 bases in between. Germline-derived CDR1 and CDR2 are MDHEN and SYDVKM. CDR3 nucleotides: TGTGCCAGCAGTACACGCAATGAGCAGTTCTTC. Its translation is CASSTRNEQFF.

This clonotype appeared many times. The chain joins TRBV7-8 to TRBJ2-7, with 10 bases matching TRBD2. Germline lookup yields CDR1 SGHVS and CDR2 FQNEAQ. CDR3 size: 16 residues. V lost 1 base and J lost 3; bases outside the gene matches: 6. CDR3 amino acids: CASSLVASGGIYEQYF. DNA of the CDR3: TGTGCCAGCAGCTTAGTAGCTAGCGGGGGTATCTACGAGCAGTACTTC.

This clonotype was recorded many times. V is TRBV7-2 and J is TRBJ1-5, with D unresolved. Deletions cut 1 base from V and 3 bases from J, with 7 bases between. Germline V gene sequence: CDR1 SGHTA, CDR2 FQGNSA. The CDR3 has 14 residues. Here the CDR3 reads CASSLDGLNQPQHF. The DNA for the CDR3 is TGTGCCAGCAGCTTAGACGGACTCAATCAGCCCCAGCATTTT. The whole variable domain, remainder taken from reference TRBV7-2 and TRBJ1-5, is GAGVSQSPSNKVTEKGKDVELRCDPISGHTALYWYRQSLGQGLEFLIYFQGNSAPDKSGLPSDRFSAERTGGSVSTLTIQRTQQEDSAVYLCASSLDGLNQPQHFGDGTRLSIL.

This clonotype has at least ten counts. The CDR3 loop reads CATSKTEGYTF. In DNA form, the CDR3 reads TGTGCCACCTCGAAAACGGAGGGCTACACCTTC. The chain employs TRBV7-9 and TRBJ1-2, with unresolved D. CDR3 length: 11 amino acids. Germline CDR1 and CDR2: SEHNR and FQNEAQ (reference sequence). V lost 10 bases and J lost 8, with 14 bases in between.

The sample holds many counts of this clonotype. V usage is TRBV6-1 and J usage is TRBJ2-7; D may be TRBD1 or TRBD2 (6 bases each). CDR3 length equals 16 residues. Per the germline V gene, CDR1 is MNHNS and CDR2 is SASEGT. V lost 7 bases and J lost 0, with 19 bases in between. DNA for the CDR3: TGTGCCAGCAAGGGGAAGGGGGGAGCGAGCTCCTACGAGCAGTACTTC. It codes for CASKGKGGASSYEQYF.